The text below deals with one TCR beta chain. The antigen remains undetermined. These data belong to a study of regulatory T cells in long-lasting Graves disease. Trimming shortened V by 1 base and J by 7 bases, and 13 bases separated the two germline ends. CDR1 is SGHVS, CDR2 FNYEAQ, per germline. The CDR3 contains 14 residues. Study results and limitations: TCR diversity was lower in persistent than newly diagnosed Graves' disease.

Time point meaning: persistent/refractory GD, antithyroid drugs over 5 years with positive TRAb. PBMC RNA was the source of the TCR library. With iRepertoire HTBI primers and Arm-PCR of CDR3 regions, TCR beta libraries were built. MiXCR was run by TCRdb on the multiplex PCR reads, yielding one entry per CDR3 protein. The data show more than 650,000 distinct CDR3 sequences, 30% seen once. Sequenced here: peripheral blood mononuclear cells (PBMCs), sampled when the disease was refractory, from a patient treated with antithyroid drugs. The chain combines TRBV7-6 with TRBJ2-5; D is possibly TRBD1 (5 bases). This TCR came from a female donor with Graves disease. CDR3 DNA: TGTGCCAGCAGCTTAGTAGACAGAGAAGGGACCCAGTACTTC. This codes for CASSLVDREGTQYF. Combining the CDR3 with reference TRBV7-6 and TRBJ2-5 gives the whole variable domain GAGVSQSPRYKVTKRGQDVALRCDPISGHVSLYWYRQALGQGPEFLTYFNYEAQQDKSGLPNDRFSAERPEGSISTLTIQRTEQRDSAMYRCASSLVDREGTQYFGPGTRLLVL.